Following are 26 T cell receptor beta chains from one sample sequenced in a study of cytotoxic CD8 clonotypes in ibrutinib-treated CLL. Assay used: immunoSEQ multiplex PCR; TCRdb lists only in-frame clones, some missing. This table holds hundreds of thousands of clones, approximately 67% found once. The sample here was PBMCs, taken after 36 months of ibrutinib treatment. These receptors originate from a human donor with chronic lymphocytic leukemia.

This chain uses TRBV2 with TRBJ2-7, with 12 bases identical to TRBD2. The V gene end was trimmed by 6 bases and the J gene end by 6 bases; junction bases not matched to a gene: 6. Germline V gene sequence: CDR1 SNHLY, CDR2 FYNNEI. The length of the CDR3 is 14 residues. The CDR3 sequence: CASRATSGRGEQYF. CDR3 coding DNA: TGTGCCAGCAGGGCGACTAGCGGGAGAGGCGAGCAGTACTTC.

J is TRBJ2-2 and V is TRBV29-1, with unresolved D. CDR1 is SQVTM, CDR2 ANQGSEA, per germline. The CDR3 sequence is 12 residues long. With 5 bases removed from V and 3 bases from J, the gap between germline ends came to 7 bases. The CDR3 is CSVRPYTGELFF. The CDR3, as DNA: TGCAGCGTTCGGCCTTACACCGGGGAGCTGTTTTTT.

The rearrangement links TRBV5-1 to TRBJ2-1, with no clear D. The V end lost 1 base, the J end lost 9 bases, and 11 bases lay between the germline ends. Germline V gene lookup returns CDR1 SGHRS and CDR2 YFSETQ. The CDR3 sequence is 13 residues long. DNA for the CDR3: TGCGCCAGCAGCTTGCCCTGGGCCACTGAGCAGTTCTTC. Protein: CASSLPWATEQFF.

V and J are TRBV28 and TRBJ1-1; no clear D. The CDR3 covers 12 residues. CDR1 is MDHEN, CDR2 SYDVKM, per germline. V was shortened by 2 bases and J by 7 bases, with 8 bases between the two germline ends. In DNA, the CDR3 is TGTGCCAGCAGTTTAAGGAATGTTGAAGCTTTCTTT. The encoded protein is CASSLRNVEAFF.

This chain uses TRBV5-4 with TRBJ2-7, with TRBD1 as a possible D gene (6 bases). Germline-derived CDR1 and CDR2 are SGHNT and YYREEE (reference sequence). The CDR3 covers 14 residues. V was trimmed by 4 bases and J by 5 bases, leaving 16 bases between them. The CDR3 here is CASSLPGGFHEQYF. The CDR3 nucleotides are TGTGCCAGCAGCCTACCTGGGGGCTTCCACGAGCAGTACTTC.

In its sample, this clone was seen a few times. The V call is TRBV9, the J call TRBJ2-2; D is uncertain. V lost 3 bases and J lost 3, with 6 bases in between. CDR1 and CDR2 from the germline V gene are SGDLS and YYNGEE. The CDR3 sequence is 13 residues long. The CDR3 DNA reads as TGTGCCAGCAGCGCCGCCTACACCGGGGAGCTGTTTTTT. This codes for CASSAAYTGELFF.

The chain is built from TRBV7-2 and TRBJ2-7; D gene uncertain. The CDR3 totals 13 residues. Germline V gene sequence: CDR1 SGHTA, CDR2 FQGNSA. Trimming took 6 bases from V and 7 from J, leaving 16 bases between them. CDR3 coding DNA: TGTGCCAGCAGTCCCGGGCCGGAGTGGGAGCAGTACTTC. Protein product: CASSPGPEWEQYF.

This clone was recorded only once. The chain couples TRBV2 to TRBJ2-5; D is unresolved. CDR1 and CDR2 from the germline V gene are SNHLY and FYNNEI. The CDR3 runs to 13 residues. Deletions cut 3 bases from V and 2 bases from J, with 7 bases between. The CDR3 is CASSDDGQETQYF. DNA for the CDR3: TGTGCCAGCAGTGATGATGGACAAGAGACCCAGTACTTC. Full variable domain (outside the CDR3, taken from reference TRBV2 and TRBJ2-5): EPEVTQTPSHQVTQMGQEVILRCVPISNHLYFYWYRQILGQKVEFLVSFYNNEISEKSEIFDDQFSVERPDGSNFTLKIRSTKLEDSAMYFCASSDDGQETQYFGPGTRLLVL.

The chain recombines TRBV9 with TRBJ2-3; D is possibly TRBD2 (6 bases). Trimming shortened V by 0 bases and J by 2 bases, and 19 bases separated the two germline ends. The CDR3 extends over 18 amino acids. Germline V gene data show CDR1 as SGDLS and CDR2 as YYNGEE. CDR3 region: CASSVATGGFRPTDTQYF. In DNA form, the CDR3 reads TGTGCCAGCAGCGTAGCTACAGGAGGGTTCAGACCCACAGATACGCAGTATTTT.

The chain links TRBV9 to TRBJ2-7; TRBD1 might be the D (5 bases). Germline V gene sequence: CDR1 SGDLS, CDR2 YYNGEE. The length of the CDR3 is 14 residues. V was cut by 0 bases and J by 4 bases, with 11 bases left in between. CDR3 in amino acids: CASSVEGVPYEQYF. The DNA of the CDR3 is TGTGCCAGCAGCGTAGAAGGGGTCCCTTACGAGCAGTACTTC.

The genes are TRBV10-3 and TRBJ2-7, with TRBD2 matching over 7 bases. CDR1 is ENHRY, CDR2 SYGVKD, per germline. J lost 1 base, V lost 0 bases, and 3 bases had no gene match. This CDR3 has 15 amino acids. DNA of the CDR3: TGTGCCATCAGTGAGTCATCGGGAGGATCCTACGAGCAGTACTTC. It specifies CAISESSGGSYEQYF.

This rearrangement joins TRBV5-1 to TRBJ2-7; TRBD2 might be the D (6 bases). Per the germline V gene, CDR1 is SGHRS and CDR2 is YFSETQ. CDR3 length: 13 residues. V was pared by 5 bases and J by 6 bases, with 15 bases between. CDR3 DNA: TGCGCCAGCAGTGAGGGAGGTCTGGGCGAGCAGTACTTC. It specifies CASSEGGLGEQYF.

This rearrangement joins TRBV18 to TRBJ1-1, with no clear D. Germline-derived CDR1 and CDR2 are KGHSH and LQKENI. The CDR3 length is 13 residues. Between the trimmed V and J ends, which lost 3 bases and 0 bases, there was a span of 5 bases. This CDR3 reads CASSPELNTEAFF. The CDR3, as DNA: TGTGCCAGCTCACCGGAATTGAACACTGAAGCTTTCTTT.

The chain links TRBV4-3 to TRBJ1-3; D gene unclear. The CDR3 has 17 amino acids. V lost 0 bases, J lost 0 bases, and 12 bases lay in between. Germline-derived CDR1 and CDR2 are LGHNA and YSLEER. The CDR3 loop is CASSQDRRSYSGNTIYF. CDR3 DNA sequence: TGCGCCAGCAGCCAAGATCGGCGGTCCTACTCTGGAAACACCATATATTTT.

This chain connects TRBV27 to TRBJ2-1; the D gene is possibly TRBD2 (6 bases). Germline CDR1 MNHEY, CDR2 SMNVEV (reference sequence). The CDR3 length is 14 residues. V lost 5 bases to trimming and J lost 6 bases, with 14 bases between them. The CDR3: CASSPPLGGNEQFF. The CDR3 nucleotides read TGTGCCAGCAGTCCACCATTGGGAGGCAATGAGCAGTTCTTC.

This clone is a singleton in its sample. The rearrangement links TRBV7-2 to TRBJ2-3, with 11 bases aligning to TRBD1. V was clipped by 4 bases and J by 2 bases; unmatched bases: 14. The length of the CDR3 is 19 residues. Germline V lookup: CDR1 SGHTA, CDR2 FQGNSA. As DNA, the CDR3 is TGTGCCAGCAGCTCGACCCGGACAGGGGGCTTAACTTACACAGATACGCAGTATTTT. This sequence encodes CASSSTRTGGLTYTDTQYF.

The rearrangement uses TRBV6-5 and TRBJ1-2, with unresolved D. From germline, CDR1 is MNHEY and CDR2 SVGAGI. Trimming shortened V by 10 bases and J by 6 bases, and 12 bases separated the two germline ends. The CDR3 covers 11 residues. The CDR3 DNA sequence: TGTGCCATGGAATTTGGCCATGGCTACACCTTC. The encoded protein is CAMEFGHGYTF.

The CDR3, as DNA: TGTGCCAGCAGCTTCTACCGGAGCACAGATACGCAGTATTTT. It codes for CASSFYRSTDTQYF. The V and J genes are TRBV13 and TRBJ2-3, with D unresolved. Germline CDR1 PRHDT, CDR2 FYEKMQ (reference sequence). The V end was cut by 3 bases, the J end by 0 bases, with 7 bases between. This CDR3 contains 14 residues.

V is TRBV7-8 and J is TRBJ2-3, with D tentatively TRBD1 or TRBD2 (6 bases each). In germline, CDR1 is SGHVS, CDR2 FQNEAQ. The CDR3 spans 15 residues. V was shortened by 1 base and J by 6 bases, with 14 bases between the two germline ends. The DNA of the CDR3 is TGTGCCAGCAGCTTAGTTACCCGAGGGGGGGATACGCAGTATTTT. It codes for CASSLVTRGGDTQYF.

This clone was observed a few times. The chain links TRBV6-5 to TRBJ1-2; D call uncertain. Germline V gene sequence: CDR1 MNHEY, CDR2 SVGAGI. The CDR3 covers 14 residues. V was pared by 0 bases and J by 6 bases, with 11 bases between. Written as DNA, the CDR3 is TGTGCCAGCAGTTACTCGATGTTGTCCCATGGCTACACCTTC. Protein sequence: CASSYSMLSHGYTF.

This chain uses TRBV28 with TRBJ1-2; the D is unclear. This CDR3 comprises 12 residues. The V gene lost 1 base and the J gene lost 5 bases, with 5 bases spanning the gap. Germline loops: CDR1 MDHEN, CDR2 SYDVKM. CDR3 DNA: TGTGCCAGCAGTTTATTCAGTTATGGCTACACCTTC. This translates into CASSLFSYGYTF.

The chain carries TRBV6-1 and TRBJ2-5; D ambiguous. The J call may be incorrect, as the DNA end agrees better with TRBJ2-7. The CDR3 consists of 13 residues. From germline, CDR1 is MNHNS and CDR2 SASEGT. CDR3 in amino acids: CASTADGAYEQYF. The CDR3 DNA reads TGTGCCAGCACCGCTGACGGAGCCTACGAGCAGTACTTC.

V is TRBV4-1 and J is TRBJ2-7, with a weak D call TRBD2 (5 bases). CDR3 length: 15 residues. Germline values: CDR1 MGHRA, CDR2 YSYEKL. V shed 5 bases and J shed 0 bases, with 14 bases lying between them. The CDR3 here is CASSSDGVSSYEQYF. DNA for the CDR3: TGCGCCAGCAGCTCGGACGGGGTTAGCTCCTACGAGCAGTACTTC.

The genes are TRBV5-1 and TRBJ2-7; 7 bases map to TRBD1. In germline, CDR1 is SGHRS, CDR2 YFSETQ. The CDR3 is 15 amino acids. The trim removed 4 bases at V and 2 bases at J, leaving 9 bases unmatched. In nucleotides, the CDR3 is TGCGCCAGCAGCGCTACCGGGACAGCTACCTACGAGCAGTACTTC. This codes for CASSATGTATYEQYF. Supplemented by reference TRBV5-1 and TRBJ2-7, the full variable domain reads KAGVTQTPRYLIKTRGQQVTLSCSPISGHRSVSWYQQTPGQGLQFLFEYFSETQRNKGNFPGRFSGRQFSNSRSEMNVSTLELGDSALYLCASSATGTATYEQYFGPGTRLTVT.

The J gene is TRBJ2-2, the V gene TRBV4-1; D is undetermined. V lost 4 bases and J 1 base, leaving 7 bases between the germline ends. CDR1 MGHRA and CDR2 YSYEKL come from the germline V gene. The CDR3 totals 14 residues. The CDR3 loop reads CASSRDQNTGELFF. As DNA, the CDR3 is TGCGCCAGCAGCCGTGACCAGAACACCGGGGAGCTGTTTTTT.

The genes are TRBV7-2 and TRBJ2-1, with 10 bases that match TRBD1. V gave up 1 base and J gave up 9 bases; unmatched junction bases: 9. The CDR3 runs to 16 residues. Germline V gives CDR1 SGHTA, CDR2 FQGNSA. CDR3 sequence reads: CASSLVGTGDVFEQFF. In nucleotides, the CDR3 is TGTGCCAGCAGCTTAGTTGGGACAGGGGACGTTTTTGAGCAGTTCTTC. Full variable domain (remainder filled in from reference TRBV7-2 and TRBJ2-1): GAGVSQSPSNKVTEKGKDVELRCDPISGHTALYWYRQSLGQGLEFLIYFQGNSAPDKSGLPSDRFSAERTGGSVSTLTIQRTQQEDSAVYLCASSLVGTGDVFEQFFGPGTRLTVL.